This entry concerns a single T cell receptor (beta chain). The target antigen is unknown. Germline loops: CDR1 SGHDT, CDR2 YYEEEE. V was pared by 6 bases and J by 5 bases, with 20 bases between. The CDR3 runs to 15 residues. Every TCR beta cDNA library bore unique molecular identifiers. TCRdb fed the PCR reads into MiXCR, producing one record per CDR3 protein. The sample lists about 620,000 distinct CDR3 sequences, about 44% occurring once. The record originates from a study of post-analysis software for immune sequencing data. Study-wide results and limits: Multiple sclerosis patients showed significantly lower normalized Chao1 diversity than controls did. Five or six TRBV segments appeared more often in patients than in controls, and TRBV5-6, TRBV5-1 and TRBV20-1 were among these. By F measure, strong co-clustering occurred among samples prepared in the same batch.

V and J are TRBV5-6 and TRBJ2-5; tentative D call: TRBD2 (7 bases). The specimen sequenced was blood. The receptor was isolated from a girl under 18 with multiple sclerosis. The CDR3 region has the DNA TGTGCCAGCACCACGTGGGGGGGGGGCCTGGAGACCCAGTACTTC. Protein: CASTTWGGGLETQYF.